This T cell receptor gamma chain is drawn from a study of γδ T cells in repeated Plasmodium falciparum infection. Study-wide background: Timepoints: baseline, immediately before selected infections, and 21 days after every infection.

Whole-study results and caveats: Vgamma9/Vdelta2+ repertoires stayed stably polyclonal over time and infection.

Gammadelta T cells were flow-sorted from PBMC into Vgamma9/Vdelta2+ and Vdelta2-negative populations for bulk analysis. The CDR3 length is 13 residues. CDR1 EGSNGY and CDR2 YDSYNSKV come from the germline V gene. For this clone: The antigen remains unidentified. This may stem from a read error, because a much larger clone lies one nucleotide away.

Each sorted gammadelta sample had TRG and TRD chains sequenced. TCRdb re-analyzed the multiplex PCR reads via CATT. This table holds 20,000 to 30,000 gamma-chain clones, about 3% found once. The J gene was not called, though the V gene is TRGV2. This receptor was obtained from a pool of human donors (malaria-infected and uninfected, not separated). Input material: gamma-delta T cells from blood. Here the CDR3 reads CATWDVSYYKRLF. The CDR3 DNA reads TGTGCCACCTGGGACGTCTCCTATTATAAGAGACTCTTT.